Shown below are 15 T cell receptor beta chains from a single sample sequenced in a study of blood T cell repertoires in COVID-19. TCRdb keeps only in-frame clones here, not all; method: immunoSEQ multiplex PCR. This sample has approximately 110,000 clones, with roughly 92% found just once. The sample was peripheral blood. These receptors were collected from a man aged 50-60 years with COVID-19, enrolled during active disease.

This chain uses TRBV6-6 with TRBJ2-1; 9 bases are shared with TRBD1. The CDR3 consists of 14 residues. The germline CDR1 and CDR2 sequences are MNHNY and SVGAGI (reference sequence). The V gene end was trimmed by 6 bases and the J gene end by 8 bases; junction bases not matched to a gene: 8. CDR3 bases: TGTGCCAGCAGAGGGACAGGGACTCAAGATGAGCAGTTCTTC. Protein: CASRGTGTQDEQFF.

The chain couples TRBV9 to TRBJ2-2; TRBD2 matches at 12 bases. Trimming at V came to 4 bases and at J to 5 bases, leaving 9 bases not matched to a gene. In germline, CDR1 is SGDLS, CDR2 YYNGEE. The CDR3 covers 17 residues. CDR3 sequence: CASSSTTSGRITGELFF. CDR3 in DNA: TGTGCCAGCAGCTCTACGACTAGCGGGAGAATTACCGGGGAGCTGTTTTTT.

This sequence joins TRBV27 and TRBJ2-1; D perhaps matches TRBD1 (6 bases). Germline loops: CDR1 MNHEY, CDR2 SMNVEV (reference sequence). V gave up 8 bases and J gave up 5 bases, with 19 bases separating them. The length of the CDR3 is 15 residues. CDR3: CASGTGFGLDNEQFF. Written as DNA, the CDR3 is TGTGCCAGCGGCACAGGGTTTGGGTTAGACAATGAGCAGTTCTTC.

This chain uses TRBV4-2 with TRBJ1-4; 9 bases align to TRBD1. The CDR3 length is 16 residues. Trimming at V came to 3 bases and at J to 3 bases, leaving 5 bases not matched to a gene. The V gene's germline CDR1 is LGHNA and CDR2 YNFKEQ. CDR3 in amino acids: CASSQSDRGANEKLFF. In nucleotides, the CDR3 is TGTGCCAGCAGCCAGAGTGACAGGGGGGCTAATGAAAAACTGTTTTTT.

The chain is built from TRBV29-1 and TRBJ2-1, with TRBD2 matching over 8 bases. The CDR3 covers 13 residues. V gave up 6 bases and J gave up 1 base; unmatched junction bases: 2. CDR1 and CDR2 from the germline V gene are SQVTM and ANQGSEA. Written as DNA, the CDR3 is TGCAGCGTGACTAGCGCATCCTACAATGAGCAGTTCTTC. This gives the protein CSVTSASYNEQFF.

This chain links TRBV4-2 with TRBJ1-2, with TRBD1 matching over 9 bases. Per the germline V gene, CDR1 is LGHNA and CDR2 is YNFKEQ. The ends lost 2 bases at V and 7 bases at J; junction bases unmatched: 5. The CDR3 runs 14 residues. CDR3 nucleotide sequence: TGTGCCAGCAGCCAACGGGGGACAGGGCTTGGCTACACCTTC. This gives the protein CASSQRGTGLGYTF.

V is TRBV7-9 and J is TRBJ2-5; a possible D gene is TRBD1 (6 bases). V was cut by 2 bases and J by 5 bases, with 9 bases left in between. This CDR3 comprises 13 residues. Germline loops: CDR1 SEHNR, CDR2 FQNEAQ (reference sequence). The CDR3 reads CASSLPQGETQYF. The CDR3 DNA reads as TGTGCCAGCAGCTTACCACAGGGCGAGACCCAGTACTTC.

This chain joins TRBV27 and TRBJ2-7; D perhaps matches TRBD2 (6 bases). Looked up from germline, CDR1 is MNHEY and CDR2 is SMNVEV (reference sequence). V lost 6 bases and J 2 bases, leaving 17 bases between the germline ends. There are 15 residues in the CDR3. CDR3 protein: CASRKTSGLTYEQYV. CDR3 sequence (DNA): TGTGCCAGCAGAAAAACCTCGGGACTCACCTACGAGCAGTACGTC.

CDR3 in amino acids: CASSFRLSGVNEQFF. The CDR3 region has the DNA TGTGCCAGTAGTTTCCGACTAAGTGGGGTAAATGAGCAGTTCTTC. V gene TRBV19 combines with J gene TRBJ2-1; TRBD2 is a possible D gene (5 bases). This CDR3 has 15 residues. Germline CDR1 reads LNHDA; CDR2 reads SQIVND (reference sequence). V was shortened by 5 bases and J by 7 bases, with 18 bases between the two germline ends. Full variable domain (rest looked up from reference TRBV19 and TRBJ2-1): DGGITQSPKYLFRKEGQNVTLSCEQNLNHDAMYWYRQDPGQGLRLIYYSQIVNDFQKGDIAEGYSVSREKKESFPLTVTSAQKNPTAFYLCASSFRLSGVNEQFFGPGTRLTVL.

J is TRBJ1-5 and V is TRBV28; D remains ambiguous. The germline V gene encodes CDR1 MDHEN and CDR2 SYDVKM. Trimming pared 6 bases from V and 4 bases from J, leaving 10 bases between. The CDR3 is made up of 13 amino acids. DNA for the CDR3: TGTGCCAGCAGCCTCAGGAGGAATCAGCCCCAGCATTTT. Protein sequence: CASSLRRNQPQHF.

The V gene is TRBV4-1, the J gene TRBJ2-2; no reliable D call. This CDR3 contains 13 residues. Germline-derived CDR1 and CDR2 are MGHRA and YSYEKL. V dropped 1 base and J dropped 5 bases, with 5 bases sitting between them. The CDR3 DNA follows: TGCGCCAGCAGCCAAGCCTATACCGGGGAGCTGTTTTTT. Its translation: CASSQAYTGELFF.

The genes are TRBV7-2 and TRBJ2-3; 12 bases line up with TRBD2. V gave up 5 bases and J gave up 3 bases; unmatched junction bases: 3. The CDR3 contains 15 residues. Looked up from germline, CDR1 is SGHTA and CDR2 is FQGNSA. CDR3 DNA: TGTGCCAGCAGCCCCGGGACTAGCGGGACAGATACGCAGTATTTT. It specifies CASSPGTSGTDTQYF.

A single count supports this clone. The chain couples TRBV9 to TRBJ2-1; D is possibly TRBD1 (6 bases). There are 13 residues in the CDR3. Between the trimmed V and J ends, which lost 3 bases and 9 bases, there was a span of 13 bases. From germline, CDR1 is SGDLS and CDR2 YYNGEE. The CDR3 nucleotides are TGTGCCAGCAGCGCCGACAGGCGCGGTGAGCAGTTCTTC. It is translated as CASSADRRGEQFF.

The chain uses TRBV29-1 and TRBJ2-7, with 7 bases aligning to TRBD1. The CDR3 spans 12 residues. Germline CDR1 reads SQVTM; CDR2 reads ANQGSEA. Unmatched junction bases numbered 4, after V lost 6 bases and J lost 2 bases. CDR3: CSVVGQTYEQYF. The CDR3 bases are TGCAGCGTAGTGGGACAGACCTACGAGCAGTACTTC.

J is TRBJ1-1 and V is TRBV6-5, with a tentative D call TRBD1 (6 bases). The CDR3 length is 14 residues. Germline CDR1 is MNHEY and CDR2 is SVGAGI. V was cut by 7 bases and J by 1 base, with 13 bases left in between. The CDR3 sequence is CASTKGQRNTEAFF. The CDR3 nucleotides read TGTGCCAGCACCAAGGGACAAAGGAACACTGAAGCTTTCTTT.